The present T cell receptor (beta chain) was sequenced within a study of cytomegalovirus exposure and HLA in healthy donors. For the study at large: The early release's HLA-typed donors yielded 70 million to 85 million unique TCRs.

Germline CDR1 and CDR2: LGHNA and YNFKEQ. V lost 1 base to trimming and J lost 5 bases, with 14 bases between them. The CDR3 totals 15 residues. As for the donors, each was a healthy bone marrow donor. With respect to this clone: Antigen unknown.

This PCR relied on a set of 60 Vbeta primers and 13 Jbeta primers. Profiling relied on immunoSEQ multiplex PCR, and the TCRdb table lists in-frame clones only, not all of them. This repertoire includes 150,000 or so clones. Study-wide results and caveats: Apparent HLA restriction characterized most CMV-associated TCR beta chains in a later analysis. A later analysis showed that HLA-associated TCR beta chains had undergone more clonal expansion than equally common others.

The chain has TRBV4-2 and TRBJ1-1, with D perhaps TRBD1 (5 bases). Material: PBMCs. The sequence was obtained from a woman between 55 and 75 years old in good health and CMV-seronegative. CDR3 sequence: CASSQVSSGGTEAFF. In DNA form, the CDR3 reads TGTGCCAGCAGCCAAGTCTCTTCTGGGGGGACTGAAGCTTTCTTT.